This TCR beta chain was recovered during a study of early T cells in non-severe SARS-CoV-2 infection. TCRdb used MiXCR to reprocess the 5' RACE reads, holding one entry per CDR3 protein. Here the sample spans over 60,000 distinct CDR3 sequences, roughly 13% being singletons. Trimming stripped 3 bases from V and 1 base from J, with 13 bases between. CDR3 size: 16 residues. The germline V gene encodes CDR1 LNHDA and CDR2 SQIVND (reference sequence). This clonotype was observed a few times. The V call is TRBV19, the J call TRBJ2-4, with D maybe TRBD2 (5 bases). Sequenced material: whole blood. The sequence was collected from an adult who was a healthcare worker with PCR-confirmed SARS-CoV-2 infection or an uninfected control (not recorded which). Here the CDR3 reads CASSIGGVRAKNIQYF. CDR3 sequence (DNA): TGTGCCAGTAGTATCGGAGGCGTTCGGGCCAAAAACATTCAGTACTTC.